The rows below give T cell receptor beta chains drawn from one sample of a study of shared clonotypes between healthy human individuals. Here immunoSEQ multiplex PCR was the method, and the copy in TCRdb shows in-frame clones only, minus some. This table holds around 640,000 clones, approximately 96% found once. The material sequenced was naive CD8+ T cells sorted from blood. The origin of the receptors is a woman in her twenties or thirties in good health. The CDR3 runs from the conserved cysteine through the conserved F or W. The order of the fields is D gene, J gene, clone size, V gene, CDR3 DNA, CDR3 protein. A D gene is named only where the DNA matches it firmly. Size values are once, few and many counts, or a class for expanded clones, and some rows have none.

d_call: TRBD2; j_call: TRBJ2-3; clone_size: NA; v_call: TRBV27; cdr3_nt: TGTGCCAGCAGTACCGGACTAGCGGGAGACCTTGGCACCACAGATACGCAGTATTTT; cdr3_aa: CASSTGLAGDLGTTDTQYF
d_call: NA; j_call: TRBJ1-1; clone_size: NA; v_call: TRBV11-2; cdr3_nt: TGTGCCAGCAGCTCCCTCCGAGGGGCTGGGGTCACTGAAGCTTTCTTT; cdr3_aa: CASSSLRGAGVTEAFF
d_call: TRBD2; j_call: TRBJ2-7; clone_size: NA; v_call: TRBV19; cdr3_nt: TGTGCCAGTAGTACGCGGACTAGCGGGGTGCTCGTCGAGCAGTACTTC; cdr3_aa: CASSTRTSGVLVEQYF
d_call: NA; j_call: TRBJ2-7; clone_size: NA; v_call: TRBV6-6; cdr3_nt: TGTGCCAGCAGTTTCGGCGACTCCTACGAGCAGTACTTC; cdr3_aa: CASSFGDSYEQYF
d_call: NA; j_call: TRBJ2-6; clone_size: NA; v_call: TRBV2; cdr3_nt: TGTGCCAGATCGGGGCTGACGGGAGCTGGGGCCAACGTCCTGACTTTC; cdr3_aa: CARSGLTGAGANVLTF
d_call: TRBD2; j_call: TRBJ2-7; clone_size: NA; v_call: TRBV5-1; cdr3_nt: TGCGCCAGCAGCCCGGAGGGTAGCGGGAGGGCAGGATACGAGCAGTACTTC; cdr3_aa: CASSPEGSGRAGYEQYF
d_call: NA; j_call: TRBJ2-7; clone_size: NA; v_call: TRBV15; cdr3_nt: TGTGCCACCAGCCCAGACCGGGCCACCTACGAGCAGTACTTC; cdr3_aa: CATSPDRATYEQYF
d_call: NA; j_call: TRBJ2-7; clone_size: NA; v_call: TRBV19; cdr3_nt: TGTGCCAGTAGTATAGGGTCCGGGAGATTCGACGAGCAGTACTTC; cdr3_aa: CASSIGSGRFDEQYF
d_call: NA; j_call: TRBJ1-2; clone_size: NA; v_call: TRBV28; cdr3_nt: TGTGCCAGCAGGGGGGGGGTACAAGCCTTTTTTAACTATGGCTACACCTTC; cdr3_aa: CASRGGVQAFFNYGYTF
d_call: NA; j_call: TRBJ2-5; clone_size: NA; v_call: TRBV30; cdr3_nt: TGTGCCTGGAGTGAGGAGTCCCGCGTGGGAGAGACCCAGTACTTC; cdr3_aa: CAWSEESRVGETQYF
d_call: NA; j_call: TRBJ2-7; clone_size: NA; v_call: TRBV4-1; cdr3_nt: TGCGCCAGCAGCCAAATCGATCGGAGCTCCTACGAGCAGTACTTC; cdr3_aa: CASSQIDRSSYEQYF
d_call: TRBD1; j_call: TRBJ2-1; clone_size: NA; v_call: TRBV18; cdr3_nt: TGTGCCAGCTCAAAGGAATTCCGGGACAGGGGTATCCAGAATGAGCAGTTCTTC; cdr3_aa: CASSKEFRDRGIQNEQFF
d_call: NA; j_call: TRBJ1-2; clone_size: NA; v_call: TRBV28; cdr3_nt: TGTGCCAGCACCCCCGACAGCCTGAACGGCACTAACTATGGCTACACCTTC; cdr3_aa: CASTPDSLNGTNYGYTF
d_call: NA; j_call: TRBJ2-7; clone_size: few; v_call: TRBV27; cdr3_nt: TGTGCCAGCAGTTTCTCAGGGTTGACCGAGCAGTACTTC; cdr3_aa: CASSFSGLTEQYF
d_call: NA; j_call: TRBJ1-2; clone_size: once; v_call: TRBV28; cdr3_nt: TGTGCCAGCAGTTCCTCGGCGGGGGATGGCTACACCTTC; cdr3_aa: CASSSSAGDGYTF
d_call: TRBD2; j_call: TRBJ2-7; clone_size: once; v_call: TRBV7-2; cdr3_nt: TGTGCCAGCAGCCCGGGACTAGCGGGGGAGTACGAGCAGTACTTC; cdr3_aa: CASSPGLAGEYEQYF
d_call: TRBD2; j_call: TRBJ2-4; clone_size: NA; v_call: TRBV7-8; cdr3_nt: TGTGCCAGCAGCGGACTAGCGGAAAACATTCAGTACTTC; cdr3_aa: CASSGLAENIQYF